This T cell receptor beta chain derives from a study of T cell clonality in common variable immunodeficiency. Points from the study as a whole: In common variable immunodeficiency, TCR beta chains reportedly carried fewer deletions and N-nucleotide insertions.

This clone turned up a few times. Antigen specificity is unknown. The read gets to within 3 residues of the CDR3 end, and the germline J gene fills in the rest. V was pared by 3 bases and J by 1 base, with 10 bases between. There are 15 residues in the CDR3. Germline CDR1 reads LNHDA; CDR2 reads SQIVND (reference sequence). Profiling relied on immunoSEQ multiplex PCR, and the TCRdb table lists in-frame clones only, not all of them. The sample is made up of about 32,000 clones, none counted only once. Patients and controls were mostly of Caucasian heritage. All CVID subjects were on immunoglobulin replacement for at least one year.

Sequenced sample: peripheral blood mononuclear cells. The chain joins TRBV19 to TRBJ1-5; no clear D gene. The sequence was obtained from a human donor with common variable immunodeficiency. This CDR3 is CASSIGVGSNQPQHF. The sequenced CDR3 bases are TGTGCCAGTAGTATCGGGGTAGGAAGCAATCAGCCC.